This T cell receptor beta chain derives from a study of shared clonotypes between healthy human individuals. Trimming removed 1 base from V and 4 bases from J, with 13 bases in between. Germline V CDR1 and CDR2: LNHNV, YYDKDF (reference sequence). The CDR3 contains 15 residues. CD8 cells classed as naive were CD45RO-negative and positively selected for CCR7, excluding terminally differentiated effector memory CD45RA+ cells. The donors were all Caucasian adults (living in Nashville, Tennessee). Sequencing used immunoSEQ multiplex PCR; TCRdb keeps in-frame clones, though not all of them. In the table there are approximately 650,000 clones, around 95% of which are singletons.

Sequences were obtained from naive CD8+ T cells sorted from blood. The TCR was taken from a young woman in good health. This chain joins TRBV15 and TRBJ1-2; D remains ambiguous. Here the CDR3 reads CATSRVAGLGYGYTF. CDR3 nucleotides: TGTGCCACCAGCAGAGTGGCGGGTCTTGGCTATGGCTACACCTTC.